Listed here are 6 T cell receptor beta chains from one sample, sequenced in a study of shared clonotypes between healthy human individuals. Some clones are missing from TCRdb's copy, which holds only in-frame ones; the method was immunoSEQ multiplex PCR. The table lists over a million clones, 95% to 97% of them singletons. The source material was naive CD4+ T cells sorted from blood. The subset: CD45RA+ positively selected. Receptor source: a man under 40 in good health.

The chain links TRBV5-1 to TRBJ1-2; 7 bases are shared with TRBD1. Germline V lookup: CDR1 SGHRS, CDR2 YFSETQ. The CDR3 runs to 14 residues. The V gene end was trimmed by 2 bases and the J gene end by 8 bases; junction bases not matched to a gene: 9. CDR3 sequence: CASSFLGGRMGYTF. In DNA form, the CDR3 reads TGCGCCAGCAGCTTCTTAGGGGGCCGGATGGGCTACACCTTC.

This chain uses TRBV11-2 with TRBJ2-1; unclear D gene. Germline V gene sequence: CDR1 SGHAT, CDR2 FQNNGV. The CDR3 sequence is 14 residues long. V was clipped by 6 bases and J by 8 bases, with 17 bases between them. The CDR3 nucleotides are TGTGCCAGCAGTCCTCTAGGACGACACGATGAGCAGTTCTTC. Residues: CASSPLGRHDEQFF.

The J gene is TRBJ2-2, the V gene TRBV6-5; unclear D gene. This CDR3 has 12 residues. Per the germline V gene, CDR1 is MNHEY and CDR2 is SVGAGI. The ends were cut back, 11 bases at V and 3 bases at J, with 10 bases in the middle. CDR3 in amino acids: CAVKRDTGELFF. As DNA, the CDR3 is TGTGCCGTGAAAAGAGACACCGGGGAGCTGTTTTTT.

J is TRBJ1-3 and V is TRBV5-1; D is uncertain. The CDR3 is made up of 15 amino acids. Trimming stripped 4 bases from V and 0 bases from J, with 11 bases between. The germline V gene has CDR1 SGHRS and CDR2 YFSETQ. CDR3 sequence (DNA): TGCGCCAGCAGCCCTACTAGATCCTCTGGAAACACCATATATTTT. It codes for CASSPTRSSGNTIYF. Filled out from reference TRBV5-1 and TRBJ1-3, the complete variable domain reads KAGVTQTPRYLIKTRGQQVTLSCSPISGHRSVSWYQQTPGQGLQFLFEYFSETQRNKGNFPGRFSGRQFSNSRSEMNVSTLELGDSALYLCASSPTRSSGNTIYFGEGSWLTVV.

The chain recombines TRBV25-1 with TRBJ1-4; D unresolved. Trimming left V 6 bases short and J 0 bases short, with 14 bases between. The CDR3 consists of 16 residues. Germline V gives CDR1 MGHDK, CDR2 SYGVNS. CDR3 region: CASSLPSITTNEKLFF. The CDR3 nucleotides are TGTGCCAGCAGCCTTCCTTCCATAACAACTAATGAAAAACTGTTTTTT.

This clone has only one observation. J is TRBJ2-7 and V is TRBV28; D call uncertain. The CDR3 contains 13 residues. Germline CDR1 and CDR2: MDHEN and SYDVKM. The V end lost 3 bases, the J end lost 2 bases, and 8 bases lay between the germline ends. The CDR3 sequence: CASSFSPTYEQYF. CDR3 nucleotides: TGTGCCAGCAGTTTTTCTCCAACCTACGAGCAGTACTTC.